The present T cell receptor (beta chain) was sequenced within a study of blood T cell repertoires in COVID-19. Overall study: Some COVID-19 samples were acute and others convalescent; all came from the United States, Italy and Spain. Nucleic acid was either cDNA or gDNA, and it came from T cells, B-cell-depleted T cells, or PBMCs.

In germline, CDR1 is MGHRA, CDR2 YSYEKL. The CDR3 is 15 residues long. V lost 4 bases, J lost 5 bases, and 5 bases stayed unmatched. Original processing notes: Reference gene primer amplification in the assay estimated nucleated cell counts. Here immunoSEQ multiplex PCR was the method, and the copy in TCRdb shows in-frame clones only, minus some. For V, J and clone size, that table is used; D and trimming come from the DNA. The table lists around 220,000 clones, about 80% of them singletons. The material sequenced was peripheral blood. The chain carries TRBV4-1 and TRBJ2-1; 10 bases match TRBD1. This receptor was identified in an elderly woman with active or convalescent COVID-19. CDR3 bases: TGCGCCAGCAGCCCCCGGGACAGGGGTAACAATGAGCAGTTCTTC. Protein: CASSPRDRGNNEQFF.